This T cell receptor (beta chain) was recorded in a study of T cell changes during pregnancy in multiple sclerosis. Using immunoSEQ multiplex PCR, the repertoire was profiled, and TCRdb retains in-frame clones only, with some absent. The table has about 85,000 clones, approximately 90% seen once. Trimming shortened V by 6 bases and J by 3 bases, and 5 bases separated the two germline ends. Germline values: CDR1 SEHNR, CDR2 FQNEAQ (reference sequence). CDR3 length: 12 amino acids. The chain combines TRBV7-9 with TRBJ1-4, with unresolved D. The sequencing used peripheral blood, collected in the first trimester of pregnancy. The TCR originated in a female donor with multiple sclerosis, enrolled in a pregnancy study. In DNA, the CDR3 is TGTGCCAGCAGGGGAGCTAATGAAAAACTGTTTTTT. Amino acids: CASRGANEKLFF. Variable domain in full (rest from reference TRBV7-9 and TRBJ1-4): DTGVSQNPRHKITKRGQNVTFRCDPISEHNRLYWYRQTLGQGPEFLTYFQNEAQLEKSRLLSDRFSAERPKGSFSTLEIQRTEQGDSAMYLCASRGANEKLFFGSGTQLSVL.